The entry that follows covers one TCR beta chain sequence. What it binds is unknown. This sample was taken from a study of cytomegalovirus exposure and HLA in healthy donors. Study-level points and caveats: Later work associated more than 15,000 TCR beta sequences with HLA alleles at 0.05 false discovery rate.

Vbeta (60) and Jbeta (13) primers were used in the PCR. The repertoire was sequenced with immunoSEQ multiplex PCR; TCRdb's copy has only in-frame clones and lacks some. The profile shows over 150,000 clones, 65% to 75% of them singletons. Trimming cost V 8 bases and J 3 bases, with 26 bases left between them. The germline V gene has CDR1 SQVTM and CDR2 ANQGSEA. The CDR3 is 17 residues long. The sample consisted of PBMCs. The J gene is TRBJ2-1, the V gene TRBV29-1, with a weak D call TRBD2 (6 bases). The clonotype comes from a man aged 30-40 years in good health and CMV-seropositive. The CDR3 region is CSTVAIYTGANYNEQFF. The CDR3 coding sequence is TGCAGCACTGTTGCGATATATACGGGAGCCAACTACAATGAGCAGTTCTTC.